The source of this T cell receptor beta chain is a study of a mutant IDH1 vaccine in newly diagnosed glioma. In the study overall: Patients previously underwent radiotherapy, temozolomide, or both, and most underwent both.

Time point here: week 47, end of study. Every vaccination contained 300 ug of the mutant IDH1 20-mer peptide and was paired with topical imiquimod. As for this clone: What it recognizes is unknown.

Produced via immunoSEQ multiplex PCR; TCRdb's table is partial and in-frame only. The sample has 60,000 to 65,000 clones, roughly 87% seen once. The ends were cut back, 4 bases at V and 6 bases at J, with 25 bases in the middle. This CDR3 is 18 amino acids long. The germline gives CDR1 SEHNR, CDR2 FQNEAQ (reference sequence). The starting material was PBMCs, obtained from a glioma patient whose treatment included an IDH1 peptide vaccine. The chain recombines TRBV7-9 with TRBJ1-5, with D possibly matching TRBD1 (6 bases). This TCR derives from a man aged 25 to 45 with glioma. CDR3 residues: CASSSQPDYRASFQPQHF. The CDR3 coding sequence is TGTGCCAGCAGCTCGCAACCCGATTACAGGGCGAGCTTTCAGCCCCAGCATTTT.